One and the same sample provided the 17 T cell receptor beta chains below, sequenced in a study of T cell repertoires in cytomegalovirus infection. These TCRs' antigens remain unknown. TCRdb used MiXCR to reprocess the reads, holding one entry per CDR3 protein. This table has some 480,000 distinct CDR3 sequences, roughly a third appearing once. The sample consisted of cultured PBMCs, taken from culture after CMV antigen stimulation. These receptors all stem from a human donor in good health (CMV status not recorded). Some clones in this sample may be carry-over from other donors' samples.

The rearrangement links TRBV7-4 to TRBJ2-2, with a weak D call TRBD2 (6 bases). The CDR3 totals 12 residues. CDR1 and CDR2 (germline): SGHVT, SQSDAQ. The V gene lost 8 bases and the J gene lost 5 bases, with 9 bases spanning the gap. Here the CDR3 DNA reads TGTGCCAGCTTGGCGGGGACCGGGGAGCTGTTTTTT. The encoded protein is CASLAGTGELFF. Filled out from reference TRBV7-4 and TRBJ2-2, the complete variable domain reads GAGVSQSPRYKVAKRGRDVALRCDSISGHVTLYWYRQTLGQGSEVLTYSQSDAQRDKSGRPSGRFSAERPERSVSTLKIQRTEQGDSAVYLCASLAGTGELFFGEGSRLTVL.

The rearrangement joins TRBV7-6 to TRBJ2-1, with TRBD1 as a possible D gene (6 bases). Trimming took 4 bases from V and 16 from J, leaving 23 bases between them. Germline values: CDR1 SGHVS, CDR2 FNYEAQ. The CDR3 totals 14 residues. Written as DNA, the CDR3 is TGTGCCAGCAGCTCATGGACAGCGAGCCCAGCCCTTTTCTTC. Its translation: CASSSWTASPALFF.

The gene calls are TRBV12-3 or TRBV12-4 and TRBJ2-6; 8 bases match TRBD1. V lost 5 bases to trimming and J lost 2 bases; unmatched junction nucleotides: 5. The CDR3 loop spans 16 amino acids. The CDR3 DNA sequence: TGTGCCAGCAGTCCTCAGGGGGCGCCTGGGGCCAACGTCCTGACTTTC. This codes for CASSPQGAPGANVLTF.

This clonotype showed up many times. This rearrangement joins TRBV10-3 to TRBJ2-7; D is possibly TRBD1 (6 bases). This CDR3 contains 14 residues. V shed 8 bases and J shed 2 bases, with 16 bases lying between them. Per germline, CDR1 ENHRY and CDR2 SYGVKD. The CDR3 region has the DNA TGTGCCATCTCGGGACATACGGTTGCCTACGAGCAGTACTTC. Protein sequence: CAISGHTVAYEQYF.

This clonotype showed up many times. CDR3 coding DNA: TGTGCCAGCAGAGTATCCGGGACTAGCGGGAGTAATGAGCAGTTCTTC. Its translation is CASRVSGTSGSNEQFF. This chain joins TRBV12-3 or TRBV12-4 and TRBJ2-1; 14 bases match TRBD2. V gave up 6 bases and J gave up 7 bases; unmatched junction bases: 8. This CDR3 is built from 16 residues.

The V call is TRBV30, the J call TRBJ1-5; tentative D call: TRBD1 (5 bases). CDR3 size: 13 residues. Germline values: CDR1 GTSNPN, CDR2 SVGIG (reference sequence). V was pared by 1 base and J by 6 bases, with 10 bases between. The CDR3 sequence is CAWSGGSGQPQHF. CDR3 sequence (DNA): TGTGCCTGGAGTGGGGGGTCGGGTCAGCCCCAGCATTTT.

This clonotype was observed a handful of times. The rearrangement uses TRBV5-4 and TRBJ1-1; a weak D match, TRBD1 (6 bases). The CDR3 length is 14 residues. Trimming stripped 7 bases from V and 6 bases from J, with 19 bases between. CDR1 and CDR2 from the germline V gene are SGHNT and YYREEE (reference sequence). CDR3 amino acids: CASAGLQGGAEAFF. CDR3 DNA sequence: TGTGCCAGCGCCGGCTTACAGGGTGGAGCTGAAGCTTTCTTT.

This clonotype was seen only a few times. V gene TRBV18 combines with J gene TRBJ2-1, with 9 positions matching TRBD2. This CDR3 is 15 amino acids long. Germline assignment: CDR1 KGHSH and CDR2 LQKENI. V dropped 3 bases and J dropped 7; count of bases not matched to a gene: 7. CDR3 coding DNA: TGTGCCAGCTCACCCCCCAGCGGGAGGTGGAATGAGCAGTTCTTC. Translation: CASSPPSGRWNEQFF.

This clonotype showed up many times. The gene calls are TRBV7-2 and TRBJ2-7; 9 bases are shared with TRBD2. The trim removed 4 bases at V and 3 bases at J, leaving 7 bases unmatched. The CDR3 consists of 15 residues. Germline lookup yields CDR1 SGHTA and CDR2 FQGNSA. CDR3 loop: CASSSTGLADYEQYF. CDR3 sequence (DNA): TGTGCCAGCAGCTCAACGGGACTAGCCGACTACGAGCAGTACTTC.

The J gene is TRBJ2-3, the V gene TRBV5-4; 7 nucleotides line up with TRBD2. Unmatched junction bases numbered 9, after V lost 2 bases and J lost 6 bases. CDR1 is SGHNT and CDR2 is YYREEE in the germline V gene (reference sequence). This CDR3 has 15 residues. The chain's CDR3 is CASSFRGGSIDTQYF. The CDR3, as DNA: TGTGCCAGCAGCTTTCGCGGCGGGAGTATCGATACGCAGTATTTT.

This clonotype was counted between two and nine times. The chain has TRBV19 and TRBJ2-6, with no clear D. The V end lost 1 base, the J end lost 0 bases, and 4 bases lay between the germline ends. This CDR3 region has 15 residues. Germline V gives CDR1 LNHDA, CDR2 SQIVND (reference sequence). This CDR3 reads CASSIVASGANVLTF. In nucleotides, the CDR3 is TGTGCCAGTAGTATAGTCGCCTCTGGGGCCAACGTCCTGACTTTC.

This chain uses TRBV7-2 with TRBJ2-2; 10 nucleotides agree with TRBD2. Germline V gene sequence: CDR1 SGHTA, CDR2 FQGNSA. Trimming took 6 bases from V and 8 from J; bases not matched to a gene: 6. This CDR3 has 14 amino acids. CDR3 nucleotides: TGTGCCAGCAGACTAGCGGGAAGTTCGGGGGAGCTGTTTTTT. It is translated as CASRLAGSSGELFF.

This clonotype has ten or more counts. The V gene is TRBV7-2, the J gene TRBJ2-7; D ambiguous. The length of the CDR3 is 14 residues. CDR1 is SGHTA and CDR2 is FQGNSA in the germline V gene. V was shortened by 3 bases and J by 2 bases, with 11 bases between the two germline ends. CDR3 nucleotides: TGTGCCAGCAGCTTGTACCCGGGCCCCTACGAGCAGTACGTC. This codes for CASSLYPGPYEQYV.

The chain employs TRBV7-4 and TRBJ2-1; 11 bases agree with TRBD2. Losses at the gene ends were 4 bases for V and 2 bases for J; bases not matched to a gene: 7. CDR1 SGHVT and CDR2 SQSDAQ come from the germline V gene. The CDR3 contains 17 residues. The CDR3 region has the DNA TGTGCCAGCAGCTCGGATTTACTAGCGGGAGCCTACAATGAGCAGTTCTTC. This encodes CASSSDLLAGAYNEQFF. The entire variable domain, with the rest obtained from reference TRBV7-4 and TRBJ2-1, is as follows: GAGVSQSPRYKVAKRGRDVALRCDSISGHVTLYWYRQTLGQGSEVLTYSQSDAQRDKSGRPSGRFSAERPERSVSTLKIQRTEQGDSAVYLCASSSDLLAGAYNEQFFGPGTRLTVL.

The chain has TRBV27 and TRBJ2-1; D call uncertain. Trimming removed 3 bases at V and 4 bases at J, with 10 bases between. Germline CDR1 MNHEY, CDR2 SMNVEV (reference sequence). The CDR3 is 14 residues long. The DNA for the CDR3 is TGTGCCAGCAGTTTCGACTCTGTTTACAATGAGCAGTTCTTC. Translated: CASSFDSVYNEQFF.

The V and J genes are TRBV7-4 and TRBJ2-3; 12 bases are shared with TRBD2. Germline V gene lookup returns CDR1 SGHVT and CDR2 SQSDAQ. The CDR3 spans 18 residues. Trimming at V came to 1 base and at J to 2 bases, leaving 7 bases not matched to a gene. This CDR3 reads CASSLELAGGKHTDTQYF. DNA for the CDR3: TGTGCCAGCAGCTTAGAACTAGCGGGAGGTAAACACACAGATACGCAGTATTTT.

The rearrangement uses TRBV19 and TRBJ2-1; D gene ambiguous. Trimming took off 4 bases at V and 9 bases at J, with 13 bases between the two ends. The CDR3 spans 13 residues. The germline V gene has CDR1 LNHDA and CDR2 SQIVND (reference sequence). The CDR3 DNA reads as TGTGCCAGTAGTAGGGAACGAGTGGGTGAGCAGTTCTTC. It codes for CASSRERVGEQFF.